This entry is about one TCR beta chain. The data are from a study of blood T cell repertoires in COVID-19. This CDR3 is built from 13 residues. Germline values: CDR1 PRHDT, CDR2 FYEKMQ (reference sequence). Trimming took 8 bases from V and 4 from J, leaving 14 bases between them. In the original analysis: Estimation of nucleated cell counts was performed using reference gene primer amplification. Only in-frame clones appear in the TCRdb table, and some are missing; sequencing was by immunoSEQ multiplex PCR. D and trimming come from the DNA, and the V and J calls and clone size come from that table. The data hold 90,000 to 150,000 clones, with more than 70% observed a single time.

The rearrangement joins TRBV13 to TRBJ1-2, with D uncertain. The clonotype comes from a human donor in a cohort sampled during active COVID-19. Sequencing input: peripheral blood. The CDR3 is CASPGLGGYGYTF. The CDR3 nucleotides read TGTGCCAGCCCAGGACTTGGCGGCTATGGCTACACCTTC.